The present entry profiles one T cell receptor beta chain with its context. The data derive from a study of PD-1 blockade in classical Hodgkin lymphoma. V was trimmed by 6 bases and J by 2 bases, leaving 14 bases between them. Per the germline V gene, CDR1 is MDHEN and CDR2 is SYDVKM. The length of the CDR3 is 15 residues. TCRdb's copy holds only in-frame clones and misses some; the assay was immunoSEQ multiplex PCR. The table records about 97,000 clones, over 80% of them present only once. Relapse was seen in all patients after autologous stem cell transplantation, and brentuximab vedotin exposure was variable.

The chain couples TRBV28 to TRBJ2-1; D gene unclear. The material sequenced was peripheral blood mononuclear cells (PBMCs), taken at baseline. The clonotype was recovered from a human donor with classical Hodgkin lymphoma. The CDR3 spells CASSTPIGPYNEQFF. The CDR3 DNA sequence: TGTGCCAGCAGCACCCCCATCGGGCCCTACAATGAGCAGTTCTTC. Using reference TRBV28 and TRBJ2-1 for the parts outside the CDR3, the full variable domain is DVKVTQSSRYLVKRTGEKVFLECVQDMDHENMFWYRQDPGLGLRLIYFSYDVKMKEKGDIPEGYSVSREKKERFSLILESASTNQTSMYLCASSTPIGPYNEQFFGPGTRLTVL.